The clone carrying this TCR beta chain was counted ten times or more. Its antigen is as yet unknown. The data originate from a study of T cells in Graves' hyperthyroidism and ophthalmopathy. Authors of the study amplified TCR beta CDR3 regions from RNA transcripts. Primed by the HTBI set, a first-round RT-PCR was run on the TCR CDR3. MiXCR was run by TCRdb on the multiplex PCR reads, yielding one entry per CDR3 protein. This sample carries under 450,000 distinct CDR3 sequences, roughly 14% of them seen once, and the ten largest clones take around 20%. Patients aged 18 to 65 had newly diagnosed hyperthyroidism that had lasted under 2 months. At first hyperthyroidism diagnosis, before any ophthalmopathy symptoms, the blood sample was collected. The study, taken as a whole, reports: In blood, most of the thyroid clonotypes expanded above 0.001 were also present. In simple terms, a model built on 13 V-J features told ophthalmopathy apart from stable hyperthyroidism.

This TCR was sampled from a man in his thirties or forties with Graves' hyperthyroidism that later progressed to Graves' ophthalmopathy. Specimen: blood.

Here the CDR3 reads CASSLGTRGDEQFF. The CDR3, as DNA: TGTGCCAGCAGCTTAGGGACTAGGGGGGATGAGCAGTTCTTC. The J gene is TRBJ2-1, the V gene TRBV7-9, with D tentatively TRBD2 (7 bases). Germline loops: CDR1 SEHNR, CDR2 FQNEAQ (reference sequence). Trimming pared 1 base from V and 8 bases from J, leaving 12 bases between. This CDR3 has 14 residues.